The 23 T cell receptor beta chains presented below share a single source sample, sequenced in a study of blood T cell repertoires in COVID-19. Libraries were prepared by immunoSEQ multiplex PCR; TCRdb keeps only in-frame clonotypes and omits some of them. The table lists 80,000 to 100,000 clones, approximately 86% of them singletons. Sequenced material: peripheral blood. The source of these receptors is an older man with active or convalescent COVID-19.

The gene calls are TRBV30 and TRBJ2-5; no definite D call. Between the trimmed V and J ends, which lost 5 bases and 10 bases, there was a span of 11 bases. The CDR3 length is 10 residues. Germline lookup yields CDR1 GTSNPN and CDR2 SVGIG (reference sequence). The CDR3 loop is CAWGLWSQYF. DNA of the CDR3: TGTGCCTGGGGTCTGTGGAGCCAGTACTTC.

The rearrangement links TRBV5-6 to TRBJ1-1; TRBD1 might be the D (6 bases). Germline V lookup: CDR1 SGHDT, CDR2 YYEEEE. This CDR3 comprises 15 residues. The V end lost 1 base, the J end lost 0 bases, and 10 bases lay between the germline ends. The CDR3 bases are TGTGCCAGCAGCTTGAGGACAGAAATGAACACTGAAGCTTTCTTT. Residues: CASSLRTEMNTEAFF.

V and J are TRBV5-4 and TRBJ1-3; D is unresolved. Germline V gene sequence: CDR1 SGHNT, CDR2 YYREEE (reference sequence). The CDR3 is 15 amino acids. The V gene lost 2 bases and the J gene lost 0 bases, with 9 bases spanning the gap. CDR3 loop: CASSFYGDSGNTIYF. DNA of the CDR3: TGTGCCAGCAGCTTCTACGGAGACTCTGGAAACACCATATATTTT.

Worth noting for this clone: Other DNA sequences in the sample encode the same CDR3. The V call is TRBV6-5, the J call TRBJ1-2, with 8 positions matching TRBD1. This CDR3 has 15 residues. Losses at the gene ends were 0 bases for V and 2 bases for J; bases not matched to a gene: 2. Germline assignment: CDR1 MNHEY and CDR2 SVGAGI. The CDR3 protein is CASSYSAGGNYGYTF. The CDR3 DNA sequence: TGTGCCAGCAGTTACTCGGCAGGGGGCAACTATGGCTACACCTTC.

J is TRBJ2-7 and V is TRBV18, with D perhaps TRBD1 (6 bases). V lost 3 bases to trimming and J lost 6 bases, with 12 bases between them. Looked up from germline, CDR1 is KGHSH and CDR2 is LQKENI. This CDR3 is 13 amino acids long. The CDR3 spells CASSPQQGGEQYF. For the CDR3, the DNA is TGTGCCAGCTCACCGCAACAGGGTGGCGAGCAGTACTTC.

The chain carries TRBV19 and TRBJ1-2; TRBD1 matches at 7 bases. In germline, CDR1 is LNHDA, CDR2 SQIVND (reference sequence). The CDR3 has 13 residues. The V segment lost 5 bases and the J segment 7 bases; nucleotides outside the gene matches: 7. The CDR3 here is CASSGRGWSGYTF. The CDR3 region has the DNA TGTGCCAGTAGTGGCAGGGGGTGGAGTGGCTACACCTTC.

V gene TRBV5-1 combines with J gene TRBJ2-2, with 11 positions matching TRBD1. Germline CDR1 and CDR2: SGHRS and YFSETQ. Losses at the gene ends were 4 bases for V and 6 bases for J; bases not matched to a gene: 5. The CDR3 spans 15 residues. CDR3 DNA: TGCGCCAGCAGCGAGGGACAGGGGGTGGCCGGGGAGCTGTTTTTT. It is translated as CASSEGQGVAGELFF. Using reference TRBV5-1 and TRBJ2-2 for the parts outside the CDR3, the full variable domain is KAGVTQTPRYLIKTRGQQVTLSCSPISGHRSVSWYQQTPGQGLQFLFEYFSETQRNKGNFPGRFSGRQFSNSRSEMNVSTLELGDSALYLCASSEGQGVAGELFFGEGSRLTVL.

CDR3 sequence (DNA): TGCGCCAGCAGCTCGGGACAGGGGGCTTATGGCTACACCTTC. It translates to CASSSGQGAYGYTF. The chain recombines TRBV4-3 with TRBJ1-2, with 12 bases that match TRBD1. CDR3 length: 14 residues. CDR1 is LGHNA and CDR2 is YSLEER in the germline V gene. Losses at the gene ends were 5 bases for V and 5 bases for J; bases not matched to a gene: 3.

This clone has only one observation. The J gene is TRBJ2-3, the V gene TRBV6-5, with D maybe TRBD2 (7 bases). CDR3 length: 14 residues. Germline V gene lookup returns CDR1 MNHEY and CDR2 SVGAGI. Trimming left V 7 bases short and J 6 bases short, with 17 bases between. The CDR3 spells CASKRGGARDTQYF. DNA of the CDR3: TGTGCCAGCAAGAGGGGGGGGGCGCGGGATACGCAGTATTTT.

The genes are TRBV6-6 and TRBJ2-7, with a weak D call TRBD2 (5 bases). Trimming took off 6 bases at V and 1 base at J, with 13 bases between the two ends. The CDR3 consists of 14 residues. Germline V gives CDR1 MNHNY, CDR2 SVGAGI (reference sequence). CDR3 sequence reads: CASSPARDSYEQYF. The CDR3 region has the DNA TGTGCCAGCAGCCCGGCGAGGGATTCCTACGAGCAGTACTTC.

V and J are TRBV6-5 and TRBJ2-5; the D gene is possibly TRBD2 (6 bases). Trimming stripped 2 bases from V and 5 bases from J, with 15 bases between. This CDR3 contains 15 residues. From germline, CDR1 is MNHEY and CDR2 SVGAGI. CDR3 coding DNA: TGTGCCAGCAGTTACGGGTCCGGGGCGGGGGAGACCCAGTACTTC. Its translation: CASSYGSGAGETQYF.

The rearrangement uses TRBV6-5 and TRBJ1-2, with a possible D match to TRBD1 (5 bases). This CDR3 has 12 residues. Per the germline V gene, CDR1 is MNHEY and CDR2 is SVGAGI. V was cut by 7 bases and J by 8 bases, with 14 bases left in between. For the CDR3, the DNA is TGTGCCAGCATCGCAGGGCTGGGAGGCTACACCTTC. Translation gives CASIAGLGGYTF.

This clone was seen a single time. Here the CDR3 reads CAISESTGDQPQHF. The DNA of the CDR3 is TGTGCCATCAGTGAGTCGACAGGGGATCAGCCCCAGCATTTT. The chain links TRBV10-3 to TRBJ1-5; 8 nucleotides align to TRBD1. The CDR3 is made up of 14 amino acids. In germline, CDR1 is ENHRY, CDR2 SYGVKD. The ends lost 0 bases at V and 5 bases at J; junction bases unmatched: 0.

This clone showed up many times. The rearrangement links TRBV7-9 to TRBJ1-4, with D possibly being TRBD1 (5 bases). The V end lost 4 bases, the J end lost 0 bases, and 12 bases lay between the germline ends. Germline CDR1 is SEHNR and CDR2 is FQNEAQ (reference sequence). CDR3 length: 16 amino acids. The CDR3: CASSSTVPPTNEKLFF. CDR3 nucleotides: TGTGCCAGCAGCTCGACAGTGCCCCCAACTAATGAAAAACTGTTTTTT.

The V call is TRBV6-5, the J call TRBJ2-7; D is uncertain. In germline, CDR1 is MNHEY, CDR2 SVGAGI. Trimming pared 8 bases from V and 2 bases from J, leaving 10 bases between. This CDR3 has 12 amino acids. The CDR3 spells CASYDGAYEQYF. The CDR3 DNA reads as TGTGCCAGCTACGACGGAGCCTACGAGCAGTACTTC.

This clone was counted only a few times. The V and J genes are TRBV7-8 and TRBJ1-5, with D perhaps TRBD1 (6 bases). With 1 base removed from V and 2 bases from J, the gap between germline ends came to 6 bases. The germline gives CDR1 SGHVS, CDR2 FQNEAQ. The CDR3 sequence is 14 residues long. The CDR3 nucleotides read TGTGCCAGCAGCTTAGACAGGGGCAATCAGCCCCAGCATTTT. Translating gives CASSLDRGNQPQHF.

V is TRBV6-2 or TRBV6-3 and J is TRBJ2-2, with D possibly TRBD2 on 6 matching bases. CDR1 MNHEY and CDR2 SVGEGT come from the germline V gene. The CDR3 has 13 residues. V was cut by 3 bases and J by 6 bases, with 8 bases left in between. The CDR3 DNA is TGTGCCAGCAGTTATAAGCGGGCCGGGGAGCTGTTTTTT. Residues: CASSYKRAGELFF.

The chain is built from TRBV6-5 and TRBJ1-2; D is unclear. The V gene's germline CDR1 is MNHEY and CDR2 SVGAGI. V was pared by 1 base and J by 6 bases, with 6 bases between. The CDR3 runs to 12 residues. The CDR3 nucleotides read TGTGCCAGCAGTTACTGGGCAAATGGCTACACCTTC. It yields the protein CASSYWANGYTF.

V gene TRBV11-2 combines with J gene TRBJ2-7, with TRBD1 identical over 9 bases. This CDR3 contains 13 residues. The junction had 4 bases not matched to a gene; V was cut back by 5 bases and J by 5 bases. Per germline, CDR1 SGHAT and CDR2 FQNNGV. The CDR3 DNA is TGTGCCAGCAGCCTCCGACAGGGGGACGAGCAGTACTTC. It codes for CASSLRQGDEQYF.

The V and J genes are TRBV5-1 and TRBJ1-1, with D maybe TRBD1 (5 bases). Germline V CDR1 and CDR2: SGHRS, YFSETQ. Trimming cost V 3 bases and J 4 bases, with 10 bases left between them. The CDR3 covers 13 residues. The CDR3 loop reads CASSWGGVTEAFF. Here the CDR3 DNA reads TGCGCCAGCAGCTGGGGAGGGGTCACTGAAGCTTTCTTT.

This chain's CDR3 is CASSYRGVEQFF. Here the CDR3 DNA reads TGTGCCAGCAGTTACCGGGGGGTTGAGCAGTTCTTC. The chain combines TRBV27 with TRBJ2-1, with 7 bases that match TRBD2. Germline V CDR1 and CDR2: MNHEY, SMNVEV (reference sequence). Trimming removed 4 bases from V and 9 bases from J; junction bases left unmatched: 3. The CDR3 extends over 12 amino acids.

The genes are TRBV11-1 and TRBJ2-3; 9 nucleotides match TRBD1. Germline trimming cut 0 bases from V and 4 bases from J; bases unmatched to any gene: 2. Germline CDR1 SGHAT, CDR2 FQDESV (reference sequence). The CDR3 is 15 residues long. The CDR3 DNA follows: TGTGCCAGCAGCTTAGCGAGGACAGGGGCAGATACGCAGTATTTT. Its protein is CASSLARTGADTQYF.

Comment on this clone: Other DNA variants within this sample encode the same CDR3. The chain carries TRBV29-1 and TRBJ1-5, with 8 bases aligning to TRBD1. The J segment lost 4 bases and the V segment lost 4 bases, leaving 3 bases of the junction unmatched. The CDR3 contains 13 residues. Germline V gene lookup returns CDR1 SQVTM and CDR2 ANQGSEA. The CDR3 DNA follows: TGCAGCGTTGCGACAGGGGTTAATCAGCCCCAGCATTTT. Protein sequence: CSVATGVNQPQHF. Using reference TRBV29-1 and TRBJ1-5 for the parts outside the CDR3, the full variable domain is SAVISQKPSRDICQRGTSLTIQCQVDSQVTMMFWYRQQPGQSLTLIATANQGSEATYESGFVIDKFPISRPNLTFSTLTVSNMSPEDSSIYLCSVATGVNQPQHFGDGTRLSIL.